Included here is one T cell receptor beta chain sequence, with context. Its antigen remains unidentified. The record originates from a study of T cell repertoires in cytomegalovirus infection. The wider study: Both recently identified HLA-C-restricted and well-studied HLA-B-restricted CMV epitopes were used in the study. Matching HLA type and CMV infection were both indicated by public TCR beta signatures. Study observations and caveats: Dominating the ex vivo response were HLA-C-restricted CMV-specific TCR beta clonotypes. Carriage of CMV together with the relevant HLA was identifiable through cumulative public TCR beta family frequency.

TCRdb re-called the reads through MiXCR, storing one row per CDR3 protein. The data contain about 770,000 distinct CDR3 sequences, almost 30% of them singletons. This TCR was sampled from a human donor in good health (CMV status not recorded). Some clones in this sample may be carry-over from other donors' samples. Source: cultured CD8+ T cells from PBMCs, taken from culture after CMV antigen stimulation.

Written as DNA, the CDR3 is TGTGCCAGCAGTGAGTTACTAGCTACCTACGAGCAGTACGTC. It codes for CASSELLATYEQYV. The V gene is TRBV6-1, the J gene TRBJ2-7; D may be TRBD2 (6 bases). The V end was cut by 3 bases, the J end by 2 bases, with 11 bases between. Germline-derived CDR1 and CDR2 are MNHNS and SASEGT. The CDR3 sequence is 14 residues long.